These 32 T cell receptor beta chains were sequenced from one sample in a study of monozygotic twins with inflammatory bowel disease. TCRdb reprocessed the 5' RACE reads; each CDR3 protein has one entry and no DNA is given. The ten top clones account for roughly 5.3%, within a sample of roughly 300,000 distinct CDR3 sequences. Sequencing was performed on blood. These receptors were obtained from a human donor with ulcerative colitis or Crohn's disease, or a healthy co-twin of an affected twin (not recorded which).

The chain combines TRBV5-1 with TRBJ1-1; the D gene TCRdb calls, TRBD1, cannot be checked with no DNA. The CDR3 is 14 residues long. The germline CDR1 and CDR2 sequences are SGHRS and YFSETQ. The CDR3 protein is CASSRLMDSTEAFF.

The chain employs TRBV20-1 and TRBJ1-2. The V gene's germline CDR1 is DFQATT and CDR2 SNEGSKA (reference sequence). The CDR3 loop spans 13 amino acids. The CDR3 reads CSASARANYGYTF.

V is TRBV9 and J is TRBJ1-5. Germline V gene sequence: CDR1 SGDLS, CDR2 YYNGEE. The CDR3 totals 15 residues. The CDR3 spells CASSVTFSEGQPQHF. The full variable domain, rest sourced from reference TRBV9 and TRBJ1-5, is DSGVTQTPKHLITATGQRVTLRCSPRSGDLSVYWYQQSLDQGLQFLIQYYNGEERAKGNILERFSAQQFPDLHSELNLSSLELGDSALYFCASSVTFSEGQPQHFGDGTRLSIL.

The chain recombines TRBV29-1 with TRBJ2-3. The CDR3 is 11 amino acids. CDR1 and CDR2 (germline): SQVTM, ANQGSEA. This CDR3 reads CSGLGRRSTYF.

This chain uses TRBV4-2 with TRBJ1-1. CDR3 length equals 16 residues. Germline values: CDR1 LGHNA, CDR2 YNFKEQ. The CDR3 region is CASSQDVGRPNTEAFF.

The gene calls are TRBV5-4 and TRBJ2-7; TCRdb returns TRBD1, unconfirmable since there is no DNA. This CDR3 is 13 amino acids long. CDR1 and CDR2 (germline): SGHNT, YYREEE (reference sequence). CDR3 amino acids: CASSFKGNNEQYF.

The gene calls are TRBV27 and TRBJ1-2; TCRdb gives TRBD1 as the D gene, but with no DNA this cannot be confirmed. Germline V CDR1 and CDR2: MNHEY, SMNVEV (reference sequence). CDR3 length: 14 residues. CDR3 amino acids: CASSPLGQYYGYTF.

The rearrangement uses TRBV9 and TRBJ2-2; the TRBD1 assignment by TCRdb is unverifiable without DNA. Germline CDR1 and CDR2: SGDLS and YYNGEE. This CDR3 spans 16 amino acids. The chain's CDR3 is CASSFTGQGPTGELFF.

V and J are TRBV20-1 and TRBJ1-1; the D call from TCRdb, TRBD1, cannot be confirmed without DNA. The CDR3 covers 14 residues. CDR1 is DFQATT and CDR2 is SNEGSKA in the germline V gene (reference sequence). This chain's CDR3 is CSGFVGGGNTEAFF.

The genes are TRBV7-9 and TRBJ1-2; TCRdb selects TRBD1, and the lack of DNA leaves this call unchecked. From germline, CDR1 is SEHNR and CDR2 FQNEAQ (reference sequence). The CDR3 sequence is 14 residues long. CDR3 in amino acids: CASSLVVPGYGYTF.

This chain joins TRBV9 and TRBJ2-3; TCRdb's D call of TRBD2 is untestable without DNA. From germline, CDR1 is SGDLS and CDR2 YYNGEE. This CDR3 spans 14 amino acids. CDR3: CASSVDGGTDTQYF.

The CDR3 is CASSQRTSGTQETQYF. The chain recombines TRBV11-2 with TRBJ2-5; with no DNA, the TCRdb D assignment of TRBD2 cannot be verified. This CDR3 is 16 amino acids long. Germline values: CDR1 SGHAT, CDR2 FQNNGV.

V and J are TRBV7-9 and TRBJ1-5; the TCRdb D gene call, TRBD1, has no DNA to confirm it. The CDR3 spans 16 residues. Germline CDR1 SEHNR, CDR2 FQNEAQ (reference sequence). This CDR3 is CASSLEGVLGVQPQHF.

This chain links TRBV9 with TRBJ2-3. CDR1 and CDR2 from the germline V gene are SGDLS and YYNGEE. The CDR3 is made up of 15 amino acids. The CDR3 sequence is CASSVIATLTDTQYF.

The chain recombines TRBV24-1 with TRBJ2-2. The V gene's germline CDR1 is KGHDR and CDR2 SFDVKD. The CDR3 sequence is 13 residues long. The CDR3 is CATRVSNTGELFF.

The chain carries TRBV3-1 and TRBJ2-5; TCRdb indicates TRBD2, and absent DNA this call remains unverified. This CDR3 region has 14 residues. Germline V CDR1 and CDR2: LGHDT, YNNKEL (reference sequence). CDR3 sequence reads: CASSPSGAAGTQYF.

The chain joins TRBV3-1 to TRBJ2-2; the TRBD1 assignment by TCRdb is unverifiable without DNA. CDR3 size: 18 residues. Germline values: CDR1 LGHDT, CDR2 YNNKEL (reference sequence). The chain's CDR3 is CASSQVMYRERLTGELFF.

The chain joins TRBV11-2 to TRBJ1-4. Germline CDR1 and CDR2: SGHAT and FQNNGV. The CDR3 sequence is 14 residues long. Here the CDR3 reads CASSLRGGDEKLFF.

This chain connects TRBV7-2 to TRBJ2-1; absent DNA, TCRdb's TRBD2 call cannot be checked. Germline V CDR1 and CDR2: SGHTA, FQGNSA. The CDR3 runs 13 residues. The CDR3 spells CASVAGTYNEQFF.

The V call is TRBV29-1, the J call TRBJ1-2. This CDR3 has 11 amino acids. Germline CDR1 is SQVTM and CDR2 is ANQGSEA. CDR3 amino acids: CSVEYGYGYTF.

CDR3: CASSPTGTQGPYNSPLHF. This rearrangement joins TRBV5-5 to TRBJ1-6; the D call from TCRdb, TRBD1, cannot be confirmed without DNA. This CDR3 has 18 amino acids. Germline V gene data show CDR1 as SGHKS and CDR2 as YYEKEE (reference sequence). Full variable domain (missing parts from reference TRBV5-5 and TRBJ1-6): DAGVTQSPTHLIKTRGQQVTLRCSPISGHKSVSWYQQVLGQGPQFIFQYYEKEERGRGNFPDRFSARQFPNYSSELNVNALLLGDSALYLCASSPTGTQGPYNSPLHFGNGTRLTVT.

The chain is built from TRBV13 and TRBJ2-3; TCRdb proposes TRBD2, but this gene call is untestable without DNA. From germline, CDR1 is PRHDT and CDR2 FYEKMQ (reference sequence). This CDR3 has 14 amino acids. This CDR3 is CASSLERGTDTQYF.

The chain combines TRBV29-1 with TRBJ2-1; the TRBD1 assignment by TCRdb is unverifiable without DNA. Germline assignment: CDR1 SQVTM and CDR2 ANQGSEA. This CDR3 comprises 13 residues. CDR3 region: CSVPGTGGIEQFF.

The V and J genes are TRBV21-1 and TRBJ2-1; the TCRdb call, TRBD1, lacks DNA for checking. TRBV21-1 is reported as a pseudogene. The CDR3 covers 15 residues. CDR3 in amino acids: CASSKGRELYNEQFF.

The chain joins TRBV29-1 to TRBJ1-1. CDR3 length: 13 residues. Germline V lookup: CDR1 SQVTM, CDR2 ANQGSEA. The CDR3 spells CSVVRGGGTEAFF.

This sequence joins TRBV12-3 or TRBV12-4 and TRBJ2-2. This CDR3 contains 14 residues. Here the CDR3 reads CASSFVRFGGELFF.

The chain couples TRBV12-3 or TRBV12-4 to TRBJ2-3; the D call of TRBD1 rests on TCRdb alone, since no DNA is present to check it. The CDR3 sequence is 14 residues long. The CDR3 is CASSFGTRSDTQYF.

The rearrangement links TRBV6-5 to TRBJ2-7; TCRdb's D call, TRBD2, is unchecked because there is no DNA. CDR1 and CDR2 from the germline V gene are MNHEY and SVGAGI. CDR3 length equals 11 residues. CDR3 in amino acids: CASTRGGEQYF.

CDR3 region: CASSSTGLQDHEQYF. The chain uses TRBV5-1 and TRBJ2-7; TCRdb proposes TRBD1, but this gene call is untestable without DNA. The CDR3 is made up of 15 amino acids. CDR1 and CDR2 (germline): SGHRS, YFSETQ.

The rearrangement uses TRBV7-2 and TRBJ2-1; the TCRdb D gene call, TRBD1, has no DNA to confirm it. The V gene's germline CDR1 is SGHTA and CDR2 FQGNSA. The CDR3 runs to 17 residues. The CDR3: CASSVRTGETSYNEQFF.

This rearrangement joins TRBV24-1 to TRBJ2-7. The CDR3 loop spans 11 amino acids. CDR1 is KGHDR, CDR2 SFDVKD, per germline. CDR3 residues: CATLRFYEQYF.

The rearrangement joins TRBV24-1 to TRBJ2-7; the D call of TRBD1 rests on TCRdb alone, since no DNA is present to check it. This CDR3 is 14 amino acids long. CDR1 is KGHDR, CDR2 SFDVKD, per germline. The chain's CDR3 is CATSDSGQGGEQYF.